The T cell receptor beta chain described here comes from a study of blood T cells in healthy people across ages (dated by TCRdb to between 2014 and 2017). In terms of the full investigation: In model experiments, roughly one uniquely barcoded TCR beta cDNA molecule per two T cells was captured by template switching. Using deep sequencing normalized with unique cDNA molecular identifiers, the study measured how TCR beta repertoire diversity changes with age. The donors were divided into four age groups: young (average around 16 years), middle-aged (about 39), aged (around 67) and long-lived (roughly 86). Donors of different ages were randomly distributed across sequencing lanes to avoid experimental bias. Two additional independent replicas of 1 million unique cDNA reads from the same blood draw were analyzed for two donors (one aged 18 to 30 and one aged 80 or older).

The library relied on 5' RACE. For sequencing, an Illumina HiSeq 2500 was employed. A second roughly 6 to 12 cycle PCR used a sample-barcoded 5' primer and a J-beta primer mix. A unique molecular identifier was introduced onto each TCR beta cDNA molecule by a template-switch 5' adaptor carrying 12 random nucleotides. Each sample yielded at least 3 million CDR3-containing paired-end reads. All of the RNA was converted into first-strand cDNA using the Mint cDNA synthesis kit, with a TRBC-specific oligonucleotide serving as the primer. All cDNA was treated with uracil-DNA glycosylase and then went through a first 18-cycle PCR with the universal primers M1SS and BC2_uni_R. Regarding the original processing steps: For normalization, 1 million high-quality reads, each with a distinct molecular identifier, were randomly selected from each sample. Instead of being binned into consensus sequences, reads that shared molecular identifiers were thrown out. CDR3 identification, clonotype clustering and error correction used MiTCR with a Q25 quality threshold and the strictest error-elimination algorithm. A nonparametric unseen species model using Euler transformation provided a lower-bound estimate of total TCR beta diversity. The public reads were reanalyzed by TCRdb: fastp trimming at Q25, MiXCR alignment, in-frame beta chains only. When rows share a CDR3 protein, they turn into one entry using the most common DNA and genes. TCRdb, not the original authors, processed these V and J calls. Across this sample there are about 2 million distinct CDR3 sequences, with 49% seen only once. Over 2% of the sample is taken by the ten largest.

Systemically healthy Caucasian individuals from Russia, 39 in total and aged about 6 to 95 years, were included as donors. Each donor gave around 9.8 milliliters of peripheral blood, collected into EDTA-treated Vacutainer tubes. PBMCs were isolated by Ficoll-Paque density-gradient centrifugation, with at least 6.5 million obtained per sample. Total RNA, at least 6 micrograms per sample, was extracted from PBMCs with Trizol reagent. Naive CD45RAhigh/CD27high T cell percentages were measured by flow cytometry on a PBMC aliquot from every donor. Based on the germline V gene, the CDR1 and CDR2 sequences are MDHEN and SYDVKM. The CDR3 contains 17 residues, cysteine and phenylalanine counted. Kept here is only the CDR3 DNA, which spans 51 bases and is read in frame from base 1. V loses 2 bases, J loses 0 bases, and the germline ends lie 17 bases apart. The table lists this clonotype with a few counts. It lacks a known antigen. No qualities accompany the bases; no much larger clone lies one base away.

What the study reported, not specific to this receptor: Estimates of total diversity based on one million sequenced T cells were considered lower bounds and underestimates. Compared with the aged group, more naive CD4+ T cells, fewer expanded clones and increased TCR diversity were shown by the long-lived group, suggesting age selection. Observed TCR beta diversity per million T cells fell roughly linearly with age, and a significant reduction was already apparent by age about 43. Bulk unsorted PBMC profiling prevented conclusive comparison of naive and antigen-experienced compartments. The CMV infection status of donors was not known, potentially confounding age-related changes in expanded clonotypes. A strong correlation was found between observed TCR beta diversity and the percentage of naive T cells measured by flow cytometry.

The V gene is TRBV28 and the J gene is TRBJ2-7, with TRBD2 perhaps the D gene, on 7 matching bases. Sequencing input: blood. The receptor's source is a woman aged 40 to 50 in good health. The DNA sequence follows: TGTGCCAGCAGTTTAGAGGGGGAGGGGGGGAGCTCCTACGAGCAGTACTTC. Translated, this gives CASSLEGEGGSSYEQYF. Where the CDR3 stops, the reference TRBV28 and TRBJ2-7 genes take over; the full variable domain is DVKVTQSSRYLVKRTGEKVFLECVQDMDHENMFWYRQDPGLGLRLIYFSYDVKMKEKGDIPEGYSVSREKKERFSLILESASTNQTSMYLCASSLEGEGGSSYEQYFGPGTRLTVT.